These T cell receptor beta chains were read from a single sample in a study of blood T cell repertoires in COVID-19. TCRdb keeps only in-frame clones here, not all; method: immunoSEQ multiplex PCR. The sample yields 380,000 or so clones, approximately 88% seen once. Sequenced input: PBMCs or T cells enriched from blood (not recorded which). The receptors stem from a woman in her thirties or forties with acute COVID-19. The CDR3 runs from the conserved cysteine through the conserved F or W.

V	CDR3
TRBV10-3	CAIRSLDREDNEQFF
TRBV30	CAWGEQRGFENIQYF
TRBV7-2	CASSLAGGFDEQFF
TRBV6-1	CASSEALLGAAEKLFF
TRBV9	CASSVSINQPQHF
TRBV11-2	CASSLAQNQPQHF
TRBV2	CASRPRTGGGEKLFF
TRBV24-1	CATSDTGTLTDTQYF
TRBV3-1/TRBV3-2	CASSQLRTDTQYF
TRBV11-2	CASSVTSGGADEQFF
TRBV5-4	CASSVTGGEQFF
TRBV19	CASSNPDREDQPQHF
TRBV18	CASSPQTGSLVTGELFF
TRBV2	CASSEVSQGANEQFF
TRBV12-5	CASGSGLAGHQETQYF
TRBV12-3/TRBV12-4	CASSADYSYEQYF
TRBV6-5	CASNRGQGGSPLHF
TRBV19	CASSIQGFSYEQYF
TRBV6-5	CASSGTGANSPLHF
TRBV4-1	CASSLSGREDGQPQHF